A single sample is the source of the 4 T cell receptor beta chains below, sequenced in a study of OX40 agonist ivuxolimab in advanced cancers. TCRdb's table, derived via immunoSEQ multiplex PCR, lists solely in-frame clones and lacks some. Of around 77,000 clones detected, over 75% appear once; the ten largest clones hold roughly 0.71%. The sequences come from CD4+ or CD8+ T cells sorted from blood, collected in a trial of the OX40 agonist ivuxolimab. The receptors here all came from an adult with an advanced solid tumor such as melanoma, head and neck, liver or kidney cancer.

In regard to this clone: An end of the junction differs from the germline gene, which may be a read error. The chain uses TRBV5-4 and TRBJ1-5, with D possibly matching TRBD1 (5 bases). The CDR3 length is 17 residues. Germline V lookup: CDR1 SGHNT, CDR2 YYREEE (reference sequence). CDR3 nucleotides: TGCGCCAGCAGCCAATACCTGACCGGGGCCAACGCTCAGCCCCAGCATTTT. It specifies CASSQYLTGANAQPQHF.

The chain has TRBV5-6 and TRBJ1-2; 8 bases fit TRBD1. CDR3 length equals 14 residues. V lost 4 bases, J lost 13 bases, and 15 bases stayed unmatched. Germline CDR1 SGHDT, CDR2 YYEEEE. The CDR3: CASSPRRDRQGGTF. The CDR3 nucleotides read TGTGCCAGCAGCCCCCGTCGGGACAGGCAAGGGGGCACCTTC.

This clone showed up just once. One junction end disagrees with the germline gene, perhaps due to a read error. This sequence joins TRBV7-2 and TRBJ1-6; D gene ambiguous. The CDR3 runs to 15 residues. CDR1 and CDR2 (germline): SGHTA, FQGNSA. The CDR3 DNA reads as TGTGCCAGCAGCGTCCGTGGCGATTATAATTCACCCCTCTACTTT. Its translation is CASSVRGDYNSPLYF. Variable domain in full (rest from reference TRBV7-2 and TRBJ1-6): GAGVSQSPSNKVTEKGKDVELRCDPISGHTALYWYRQSLGQGLEFLIYFQGNSAPDKSGLPSDRFSAERTGGSVSTLTIQRTQQEDSAVYLCASSVRGDYNSPLYFGNGTRLTVT.

This clone was detected only a few times. The V gene is TRBV5-1, the J gene TRBJ1-4; a possible D gene is TRBD1 (6 bases). Germline CDR1 SGHRS, CDR2 YFSETQ. The CDR3 covers 14 residues. V lost 2 bases to trimming and J lost 6 bases, with 11 bases between them. The CDR3 region has the DNA TGCGCCAGCAGCTTTTCAGGGGTGGATGAAAAACTGTTTTTT. This sequence encodes CASSFSGVDEKLFF. Full variable domain (rest looked up from reference TRBV5-1 and TRBJ1-4): KAGVTQTPRYLIKTRGQQVTLSCSPISGHRSVSWYQQTPGQGLQFLFEYFSETQRNKGNFPGRFSGRQFSNSRSEMNVSTLELGDSALYLCASSFSGVDEKLFFGSGTQLSVL.